The clone carrying this TCR beta chain was detected many times. Antigen: not known. CDR3 length: 11 residues. The germline CDR1 and CDR2 sequences are SQVTM and ANQGSEA. V lost 2 bases, J lost 2 bases, and 3 bases lay in between. This entry comes from a study of human T cells and chemical hapten exposure. Regarding the study as a whole: TCRs at a frequency above 1 in 1000 stayed unchanged with DPC sensitization.

Unfractionated whole blood served as the source for total RNA extraction. How the authors handled the data: Sampled TCR counts reached a median of around 89,000 per sample, with values ranging from 23,224 to 690,600. TCRdb used MiXCR to reprocess the 5' RACE reads, holding one entry per CDR3 protein. It is TCRdb's table, rather than the study itself, that gives the V and J calls and clone size. This sample has approximately 140,000 distinct CDR3 sequences, with roughly 4% found just once. The clonotype originates from a female donor in good health. The chain recombines TRBV29-1 with TRBJ1-2; D is uncertain. The CDR3 reads CSVEQNYGYTF. As DNA, the CDR3 is TGCAGCGTTGAACAGAACTATGGCTACACCTTC.